This T cell receptor beta chain is from a study of T cell responses to AZD1222 COVID-19 vaccine. Study-wide results and caveats: Reportedly, nearly half the spike-specific TCRs target unmutated variant regions.

Assay used: immunoSEQ multiplex PCR; TCRdb lists only in-frame clones, some missing. Among 90,000 to 110,000 clones listed, 70% to 90% were seen once. To note about this clone: Its antigen is unknown.

V was pared by 0 bases and J by 5 bases, with 4 bases between. The germline gives CDR1 LNHNV, CDR2 YYDKDF (reference sequence). The CDR3 consists of 12 residues. The chain has TRBV15 and TRBJ2-5; D not resolved. The sequenced sample was peripheral blood, obtained on day 0 of AZD1222 vaccination. The receptor was isolated from an adult in good health. For the CDR3, the DNA is TGTGCCACCAGCAGAGACTGGGAGACCCAGTACTTC. Translation gives CATSRDWETQYF.